This TCR beta chain was captured by sequencing in a study of blood T cell repertoires in COVID-19. Looking at the study overall: Italy, Spain and the United States were the sources of the convalescent and acute COVID-19 samples.

In this sample, this clone turned up a few times. The CDR3 contains 16 residues. Trimming cost V 5 bases and J 6 bases, with 19 bases left between them. Germline-derived CDR1 and CDR2 are SEHNR and FQNEAQ (reference sequence). The cohort comprised adults aged about 18 to 89 years residing in about two dozen US areas. Researchers sorted participants into cohorts using their self-reported clinical history. Per the original methods: Nucleated cell number was recorded as an estimate derived from reference gene primer amplification. The repertoire was sequenced with immunoSEQ multiplex PCR; TCRdb's copy has only in-frame clones and lacks some. V and J calls and clone size follow that table, whereas D and trimming were derived from the DNA. The table records some 140,000 clones, 80% to 85% of them present only once.

Sample: PBMCs or T cells enriched from blood (not recorded which). The chain recombines TRBV7-9 with TRBJ2-2; D call uncertain. The clonotype was recovered from a man in his forties with acute COVID-19. The CDR3 spells CASSQPRILAAGELFF. DNA of the CDR3: TGTGCCAGCAGCCAGCCCCGGATCCTCGCGGCCGGGGAGCTGTTTTTT.